One TCR beta chain is described in this entry. These data originate in a study of blood T cell repertoires in COVID-19. Study-wide background: From T cells, B-cell-depleted T cells, or PBMCs came the material, which was cDNA or gDNA.

The V end lost 3 bases, the J end lost 2 bases, and 10 bases lay between the germline ends. CDR3 length equals 15 residues. Germline V CDR1 and CDR2: MDHEN, SYDVKM. In the source study's methods: Estimation of nucleated cell counts was performed using reference gene primer amplification. Data came from immunoSEQ multiplex PCR; TCRdb stores just in-frame clones and leaves some out. V, J and clone size reflect that table, while D and trimming were determined from the DNA. The table shows about 35,000 clones, with about 87% occurring only once. This sequence was found in a man older than 75 with active COVID-19. The rearrangement links TRBV28 to TRBJ1-4, with no clear D. The sequencing sample was made of peripheral blood. CDR3 in amino acids: CASSLETITNEKLFF. The CDR3 nucleotides are TGTGCCAGCAGTTTGGAGACGATTACTAATGAAAAACTGTTTTTT.